The 22 T cell receptor beta chains below all came from one sample that was sequenced in a study of post-analysis software for immune sequencing data. Incorporated into the TCR beta cDNA libraries were unique molecular identifiers, which served to reduce PCR and sequencing biases. From the PCR reads, TCRdb called clonotypes with MiXCR, one entry per CDR3 protein. Among a few hundred thousand distinct CDR3 sequences, about 38% were seen once, and the ten largest hold under 5.5%. Study-wide findings and caveats: Patients showed TRBV5-6, TRBV5-1 and TRBV20-1 among five TRBV segments more frequent than in controls.

No antigen has been identified for these receptors. What was sequenced was blood. These receptors were collected from a girl aged 10-17 years with multiple sclerosis.

This clonotype turned up a few times. The V call is TRBV14, the J call TRBJ1-2; no clear D. V lost 5 bases and J lost 3, with 22 bases in between. This CDR3 is built from 17 residues. The germline CDR1 and CDR2 sequences are SGHDN and FVKESK. CDR3 residues: CASSDRISPGLDYGYTF. The CDR3 DNA reads as TGTGCCAGCAGCGACCGGATCTCTCCGGGATTAGACTATGGCTACACCTTC.

The chain recombines TRBV28 with TRBJ2-2, with D perhaps TRBD2 (6 bases). The ends were cut back, 4 bases at V and 6 bases at J, with 15 bases in the middle. The CDR3 is made up of 15 amino acids. CDR1 is MDHEN and CDR2 is SYDVKM in the germline V gene. In nucleotides, the CDR3 is TGTGCCAGCAGTTCAATACTAGCCGTTCCCGGGGAGCTGTTTTTT. Residues: CASSSILAVPGELFF.

This clonotype showed up just a few times. A much more abundant neighbour one base away suggests this may be a read error. The chain joins TRBV4-1 to TRBJ2-1; TRBD1 matches 9 bases. The germline gives CDR1 MGHRA, CDR2 YSYEKL. This CDR3 comprises 15 residues. Here the CDR3 reads CASSQGGQGHNAQFF. The DNA of the CDR3 is TGCGCCAGCAGCCAAGGGGGACAGGGACACAATGCGCAGTTCTTC.

The genes are TRBV5-5 and TRBJ2-3; tentatively, D is TRBD1 or TRBD2 (5 bases each). Trimming left V 2 bases short and J 5 bases short, with 12 bases between. The germline V gene encodes CDR1 SGHKS and CDR2 YYEKEE (reference sequence). This CDR3 contains 14 residues. The CDR3 bases are TGTGCCAGCAGCTTCCGGGACCCCCTAGATACGCAGTATTTT. Translated: CASSFRDPLDTQYF. The full variable domain, its missing parts supplied by reference TRBV5-5 and TRBJ2-3, is DAGVTQSPTHLIKTRGQQVTLRCSPISGHKSVSWYQQVLGQGPQFIFQYYEKEERGRGNFPDRFSARQFPNYSSELNVNALLLGDSALYLCASSFRDPLDTQYFGPGTRLTVL.

Comments on this clonotype: A much larger clone differs by one base, so this may be a read error. The chain uses TRBV5-6 and TRBJ2-1, with D perhaps assigned TRBD1 or TRBD2 (5 bases each). This CDR3 is 15 amino acids long. Germline-derived CDR1 and CDR2 are SGHDT and YYEEEE. Deletions cut 5 bases from V and 0 bases from J, with 12 bases between. DNA for the CDR3: TGTGCCAGCAGACTATCAGGGAGCTCCTACAATGAGCAGTTCTTC. Protein product: CASRLSGSSYNEQFF.

The chain links TRBV11-2 to TRBJ2-5; possibly TRBD2 for D (5 bases). V gave up 4 bases and J gave up 4 bases, with 7 bases separating them. CDR3 size: 12 residues. CDR1 SGHAT and CDR2 FQNNGV come from the germline V gene. The CDR3 spells CASSSEGETQYF. The CDR3 coding sequence is TGTGCCAGCAGCTCAGAGGGAGAGACCCAGTACTTC.

The table lists this clonotype with many counts. The chain combines TRBV12-3 or TRBV12-4 with TRBJ2-1, with 9 bases identical to TRBD2. V was clipped by 3 bases and J by 5 bases; unmatched bases: 5. This CDR3 contains 15 residues. In nucleotides, the CDR3 is TGTGCCAGCAGTTTCGCGGGAGGGCCGAACAATGAGCAGTTCTTC. Its protein is CASSFAGGPNNEQFF.

A remark on this clonotype: A much larger clone lies one base from this, so it may be a read error. CDR3 sequence (DNA): TGTTCCAGCAGCTTACGGTTGGAGGCCCTCTACAATGAGCAGTTCTTC. Amino acid sequence: CSSSLRLEALYNEQFF. V usage is TRBV7-9 and J usage is TRBJ2-1; TRBD2 might be the D (5 bases). Germline CDR1 SEHNR, CDR2 FQNEAQ (reference sequence). The CDR3 runs to 16 residues.

The V gene is TRBV9, the J gene TRBJ2-1; 8 bases map to TRBD2. J lost 15 bases, V lost 3 bases, and 8 bases had no gene match. The CDR3 has 12 residues. The germline V gene has CDR1 SGDLS and CDR2 YYNGEE. CDR3 sequence: CASSANGGALFF. For the CDR3, the DNA is TGTGCCAGCAGCGCAAACGGGGGGGCCCTGTTCTTC.

The genes are TRBV10-3 and TRBJ1-5, with TRBD1 as a possible D gene (6 bases). This CDR3 is 13 amino acids long. Germline lookup yields CDR1 ENHRY and CDR2 SYGVKD. Trimming stripped 11 bases from V and 5 bases from J, with 16 bases between. The CDR3 here is CAVGRGADQPQHF. The CDR3 DNA reads TGTGCCGTAGGCAGGGGAGCCGATCAGCCCCAGCATTTT.

As concerns this clonotype: With a much larger clone just one base away, this may be a read error. This chain uses TRBV20-1 with TRBJ2-7, with 7 bases aligning to TRBD2. Germline trimming cut 1 base from V and 12 bases from J; bases unmatched to any gene: 18. Germline lookup yields CDR1 DFQATT and CDR2 SNEGSKA (reference sequence). This CDR3 contains 15 residues. The CDR3 here is CSARGGRGDRETRYF. The CDR3 DNA is TGCAGTGCTAGAGGTGGGAGGGGAGATCGGGAGACCCGGTACTTC.

V usage is TRBV6-5 and J usage is TRBJ1-4; possible D gene TRBD1, 5 bases. Between the trimmed V and J ends, which lost 6 bases and 0 bases, there was a span of 11 bases. The germline V gene encodes CDR1 MNHEY and CDR2 SVGAGI. The CDR3 sequence is 15 residues long. The CDR3 bases are TGTGCCAGCAGCGGGGGAGCTGCAACTAATGAAAAACTGTTTTTT. It translates to CASSGGAATNEKLFF.

Comments on this clonotype: This sequence may be a read error, since a much larger clone differs from it by one base. This chain joins TRBV5-1 and TRBJ2-3; maybe TRBD1 (5 bases). From germline, CDR1 is SGHRS and CDR2 YFSETQ. The CDR3 is 17 amino acids. The V end was cut by 3 bases, the J end by 0 bases, with 17 bases between. CDR3 nucleotides: TGCGCCAGCAGCTGCTCAGGGCAGAGGTCTAGCACAGATACGCAGTATTTT. It yields the protein CASSCSGQRSSTDTQYF.

This clonotype was counted a few times. This chain connects TRBV3-1 to TRBJ1-3; no definite D call. This CDR3 has 13 residues. Per the germline V gene, CDR1 is LGHDT and CDR2 is YNNKEL (reference sequence). V dropped 3 bases and J dropped 2 bases, with 5 bases sitting between them. Written as DNA, the CDR3 is TGTGCCAGCAGCCACAGTGCTGGAAACACCATATATTTT. Protein: CASSHSAGNTIYF.

This clonotype was counted at least ten times. The rearrangement uses TRBV5-1 and TRBJ2-6, with D uncertain. Trimming took 0 bases from V and 3 from J, leaving 13 bases between them. The germline gives CDR1 SGHRS, CDR2 YFSETQ. The CDR3 spans 17 residues. CDR3 sequence: CASSLEPGDFGANVLTF. The CDR3 region has the DNA TGCGCCAGCAGCTTGGAGCCAGGCGACTTTGGGGCCAACGTCCTGACTTTC.

The CDR3 here is CASSRTSGWGGELFF. The CDR3 nucleotides are TGTGCCAGCTCGCGGACTAGCGGATGGGGCGGGGAGCTGTTTTTT. The chain links TRBV9 to TRBJ2-2; 10 positions agree with TRBD2. The CDR3 covers 15 residues. Germline CDR1 reads SGDLS; CDR2 reads YYNGEE. The ends lost 7 bases at V and 7 bases at J; junction bases unmatched: 10.

In this sample, this clonotype turned up once. V is TRBV7-3 and J is TRBJ1-1; D possibly corresponds to TRBD1 (5 bases). In germline, CDR1 is SGHTA, CDR2 FQGTGA. Deletions cut 8 bases from V and 5 bases from J, with 15 bases between. There are 13 residues in the CDR3. CDR3 coding DNA: TGTGCCAGCGGGGTAGGGGCTGGTACTGAAGCTTTCTTT. It yields the protein CASGVGAGTEAFF.

At least ten counts were recorded for this clonotype. The J gene is TRBJ2-7, the V gene TRBV5-1; 10 positions agree with TRBD2. The CDR3 has 15 residues. From germline, CDR1 is SGHRS and CDR2 YFSETQ. J gave up 2 bases and V 4 bases, and 6 bases lay outside the gene matches. In nucleotides, the CDR3 is TGCGCCAGCAGCCAACAAGCGGGGGGGCCCTACGAGCAGTACTTC. It encodes CASSQQAGGPYEQYF.

This clonotype was observed many times. J is TRBJ2-4 and V is TRBV5-1, with a weak D call TRBD2 (7 bases). CDR1 and CDR2 (germline): SGHRS, YFSETQ. The CDR3 loop spans 15 amino acids. V lost 3 bases to trimming and J lost 8 bases, with 18 bases between them. The CDR3 here is CASSSGRGGEDIQYF. In nucleotides, the CDR3 is TGCGCCAGCAGCTCCGGTAGAGGGGGGGAAGACATTCAGTACTTC.

In this sample, this clonotype turned up once. This chain joins TRBV20-1 and TRBJ2-2, with 11 bases identical to TRBD2. Looked up from germline, CDR1 is DFQATT and CDR2 is SNEGSKA (reference sequence). V shed 2 bases and J 8 bases; nucleotides not matched to a gene: 7. CDR3 length: 15 residues. Here the CDR3 DNA reads TGCAGTGCTAGAATAGCGGGAGGGCCTTCGGGGGAGCTGTTTTTT. Its protein product is CSARIAGGPSGELFF.

This clonotype showed up just a few times. The chain couples TRBV6-1 to TRBJ2-7; tentative D call: TRBD2 (6 bases). Trimming took 4 bases from V and 7 from J, leaving 14 bases between them. The CDR3 extends over 13 amino acids. The germline V gene has CDR1 MNHNS and CDR2 SASEGT. For the CDR3, the DNA is TGTGCCAGCAGTGGGCCGACCCGGGAGGAGCAGTACTTC. Translating it yields CASSGPTREEQYF.

Regarding this clonotype: It may be a read error: a sequence one base away is much more abundant. V gene TRBV12-3 or TRBV12-4 combines with J gene TRBJ2-1; D ambiguous. The CDR3 runs 11 residues. Trimming pared 6 bases from V and 10 bases from J, leaving 10 bases between. Here the CDR3 DNA reads TGTGCCAGCAGGTTTGGTGGGGAGCAGTTCTTC. It codes for CASRFGGEQFF.